The 2 T cell receptor beta chains in this list originate from one sample, sequenced in a study of CD8+ T cells in alopecia areata. Isolated RNA was reverse transcribed into cDNA used as the sequencing template. The table came from immunoSEQ multiplex PCR; TCRdb's copy has only in-frame clones and leaves some out. The sample carries 110,000 to 150,000 clones, roughly 82% recorded once. The treatment here: oral pan-JAK inhibitor, 5-10 mg twice daily. Sequenced here: CD8+ T cells sorted from blood, sampled at week 4, from a patient treated with tofacitinib. Receptors were obtained from a human donor with alopecia areata.

This clone was detected once. The CDR3 loop is CASSFGAGELFF. CDR3 nucleotides: TGTGCCAGCAGCTTTGGTGCCGGGGAGCTGTTTTTT. This chain connects TRBV5-4 to TRBJ2-2; the D is unclear. This CDR3 region has 12 residues. CDR1 and CDR2 from the germline V gene are SGHNT and YYREEE (reference sequence). Trimming stripped 2 bases from V and 6 bases from J, with 5 bases between. The full variable domain, completed using reference TRBV5-4 and TRBJ2-2, is ETGVTQSPTHLIKTRGQQVTLRCSSQSGHNTVSWYQQALGQGPQFIFQYYREEENGRGNFPPRFSGLQFPNYSSELNVNALELDDSALYLCASSFGAGELFFGEGSRLTVL.

This chain connects TRBV4-1 to TRBJ1-4; D not resolved. The CDR3 is 17 residues long. V lost 0 bases and J 8 bases, leaving 19 bases between the germline ends. CDR1 and CDR2 (germline): MGHRA, YSYEKL. The CDR3 loop reads CASSQDDGGLIGEKLFF. The CDR3, as DNA: TGCGCCAGCAGCCAAGATGACGGAGGGCTTATAGGGGAAAAACTGTTTTTT.